This record looks at one T cell receptor (beta chain) sequence and its context. What it binds is unknown. Expressed TCRB transcripts were sequenced because the entire RNA isolate underwent reverse transcription. For naive, central memory and regulatory T cell samples, reads averaged roughly 3.7 million. Profiling relied on immunoSEQ multiplex PCR, and the TCRdb table lists in-frame clones only, not all of them. The sample records over 200,000 clones, approximately 11% being singletons. These data originate in a study of beta chain features in type 1 diabetes. Notes on the study in general: Since sequencing was performed on cDNA, cells with high TCR expression could be over-represented. In all four CD4+ subsets, TCRB CDR3 length was significantly, moderately reduced in type 1 diabetes. A closer apparent resemblance between naive, central memory and Treg TCRB repertoires was seen in patients than in healthy donors.

The germline CDR1 and CDR2 sequences are GTSNPN and SVGIG (reference sequence). The V gene lost 3 bases and the J gene lost 4 bases, with 14 bases spanning the gap. CDR3 length equals 14 residues. Sorting produced populations that all topped 98% purity. Sequenced input: naive CD4+ T cells from blood. The sequence derives from a man aged 25-40 years with type 1 diabetes. The V gene is TRBV30, the J gene TRBJ2-3, with D possibly matching TRBD1 (5 bases). The CDR3 sequence is CAWRARVSSDTQYF. The CDR3 coding sequence is TGTGCCTGGAGAGCCAGGGTTTCTTCAGATACGCAGTATTTT.